This passage covers 2 T cell receptor beta chains from one sample sequenced in a study of response to subunit inactivated influenza vaccine. One entry per CDR3 protein, called by TCRdb with MiXCR from the RT-PCR reads. The sample shows 490,000 or so distinct CDR3 sequences, roughly 8.2% of them seen only once. The specimen was PBMCs from blood, collected roughly 24 months after vaccination. These receptors all come from a man between 50 and 75 years old who received an inactivated influenza vaccine.

Many counts were recorded for this clonotype. The V and J genes are TRBV11-2 and TRBJ2-6, with TRBD1 as a possible D gene (6 bases). V shed 4 bases and J shed 1 base, with 8 bases lying between them. There are 15 residues in the CDR3. The germline V gene encodes CDR1 SGHAT and CDR2 FQNNGV. The CDR3 region is CASSSQGSGANVLTF. CDR3 bases: TGTGCCAGCAGCTCACAGGGTTCTGGGGCCAACGTCCTGACTTTC.

This chain links TRBV5-5 with TRBJ2-7; D is possibly TRBD2 (5 bases). Germline-derived CDR1 and CDR2 are SGHKS and YYEKEE (reference sequence). The CDR3 runs 12 residues. Trimming shortened V by 7 bases and J by 5 bases, and 13 bases separated the two germline ends. CDR3 loop: CASGRGSHEQYF. CDR3 nucleotides: TGTGCCAGCGGGAGAGGGAGCCACGAGCAGTACTTC.